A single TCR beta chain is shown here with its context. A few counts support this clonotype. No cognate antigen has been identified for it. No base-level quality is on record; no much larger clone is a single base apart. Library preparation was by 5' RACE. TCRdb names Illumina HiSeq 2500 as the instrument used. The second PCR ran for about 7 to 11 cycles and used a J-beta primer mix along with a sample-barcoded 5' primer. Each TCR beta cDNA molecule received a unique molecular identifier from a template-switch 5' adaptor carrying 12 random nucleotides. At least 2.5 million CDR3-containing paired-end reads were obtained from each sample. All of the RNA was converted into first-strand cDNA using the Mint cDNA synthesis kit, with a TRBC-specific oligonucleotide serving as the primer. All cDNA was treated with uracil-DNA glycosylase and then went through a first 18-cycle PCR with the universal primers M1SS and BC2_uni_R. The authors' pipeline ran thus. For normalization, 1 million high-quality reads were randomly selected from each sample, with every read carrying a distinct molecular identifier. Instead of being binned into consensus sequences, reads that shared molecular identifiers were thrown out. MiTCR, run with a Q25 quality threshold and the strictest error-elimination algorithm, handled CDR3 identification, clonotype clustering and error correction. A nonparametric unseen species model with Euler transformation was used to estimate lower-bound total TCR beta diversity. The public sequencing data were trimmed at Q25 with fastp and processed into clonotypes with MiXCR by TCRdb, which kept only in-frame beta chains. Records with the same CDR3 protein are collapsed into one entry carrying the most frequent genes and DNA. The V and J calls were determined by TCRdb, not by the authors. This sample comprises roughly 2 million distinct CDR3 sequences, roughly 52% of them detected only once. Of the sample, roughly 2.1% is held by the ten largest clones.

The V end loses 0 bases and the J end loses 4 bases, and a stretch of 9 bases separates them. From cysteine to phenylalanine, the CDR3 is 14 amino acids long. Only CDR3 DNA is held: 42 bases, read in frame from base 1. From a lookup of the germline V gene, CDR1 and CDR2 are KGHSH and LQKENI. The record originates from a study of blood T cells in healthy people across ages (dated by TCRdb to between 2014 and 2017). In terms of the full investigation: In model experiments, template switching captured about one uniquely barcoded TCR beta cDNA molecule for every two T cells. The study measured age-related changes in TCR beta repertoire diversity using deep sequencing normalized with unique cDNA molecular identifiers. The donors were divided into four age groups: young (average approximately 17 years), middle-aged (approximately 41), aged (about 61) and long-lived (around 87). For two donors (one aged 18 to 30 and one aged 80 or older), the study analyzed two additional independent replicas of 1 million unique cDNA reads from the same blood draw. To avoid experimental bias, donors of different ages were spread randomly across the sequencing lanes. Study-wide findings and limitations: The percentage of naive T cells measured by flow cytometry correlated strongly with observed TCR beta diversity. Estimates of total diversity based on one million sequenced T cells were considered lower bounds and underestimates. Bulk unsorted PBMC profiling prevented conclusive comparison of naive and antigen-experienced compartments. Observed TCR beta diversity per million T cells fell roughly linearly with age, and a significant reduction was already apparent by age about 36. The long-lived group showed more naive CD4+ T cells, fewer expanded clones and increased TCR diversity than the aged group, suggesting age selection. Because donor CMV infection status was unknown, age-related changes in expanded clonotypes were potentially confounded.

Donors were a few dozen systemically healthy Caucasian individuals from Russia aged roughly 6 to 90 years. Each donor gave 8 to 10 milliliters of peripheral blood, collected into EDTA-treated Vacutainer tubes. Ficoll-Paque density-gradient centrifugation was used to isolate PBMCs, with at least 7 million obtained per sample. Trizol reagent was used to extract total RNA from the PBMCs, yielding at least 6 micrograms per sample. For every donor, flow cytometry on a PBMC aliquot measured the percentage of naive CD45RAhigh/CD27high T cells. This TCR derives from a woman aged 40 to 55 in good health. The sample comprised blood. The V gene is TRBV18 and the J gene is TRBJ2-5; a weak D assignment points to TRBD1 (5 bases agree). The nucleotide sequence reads TGTGCCAGCTCACCACCTCAGGGTAGAGAGACCCAGTACTTC. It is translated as CASSPPQGRETQYF.